This T cell receptor beta chain originates from a study of brain T cells in children with intractable seizures. Assay: immunoSEQ multiplex PCR; the TCRdb copy retains only in-frame clones and omits some. This table holds 7,500 to 8,000 clones, around 69% found once. This CDR3 region has 14 residues. V dropped 1 base and J dropped 7; count of bases not matched to a gene: 5. From germline, CDR1 is SGHVS and CDR2 FNYEAQ. The sequenced cases were selected for having the highest brain T cell transcript signatures. The sample was resected brain tissue, taken at surgery. The receptor's source is a boy younger than two with tuberous sclerosis and intractable seizures. The chain employs TRBV7-6 and TRBJ1-2; 8 bases align to TRBD1. The CDR3 coding sequence is TGTGCCAGCAGCTTAGGACAGGGGTATGGTGGCTACACCTTC. Protein: CASSLGQGYGGYTF.